A selection of T cell receptor beta chains follows, all from one sample in a study of memory CD4+ T cells and cytomegalovirus serostatus. TCRdb's table, derived via immunoSEQ multiplex PCR, lists solely in-frame clones and lacks some. The table shows approximately 74,000 clones, with about three quarters occurring only once. Sequencing was performed on memory CD4+ T cells from blood. The receptors derive from an adult in good health and CMV-seropositive. The CDR3 runs from the conserved cysteine through the conserved F or W. D genes are given only for firm matches. Clone size appears in some rows only: once, few, many, or a class for an expanded clone.

J gene,D gene,clone size,V gene,CDR3 length,CDR3 protein,CDR3 DNA
TRBJ1-4,TRBD1,NA,TRBV6-5,16,CASSYEQGANREKLFF,TGTGCCAGCAGTTACGAGCAGGGGGCAAATAGGGAAAAACTGTTTTTT
TRBJ2-1,NA,NA,TRBV9,14,CASSVGLVNNEQFF,TGTGCCAGCAGCGTAGGGCTAGTCAACAATGAGCAGTTCTTC
TRBJ2-7,NA,NA,TRBV28,13,CASSPPSSYEQYF,TGTGCCAGCAGTCCCCCCAGCTCCTACGAGCAGTACTTC
TRBJ1-2,NA,NA,TRBV28,12,CASSREVGGYTF,TGTGCCAGCAGTCGAGAAGTGGGGGGCTACACCTTC
TRBJ2-1,TRBD1,NA,TRBV18,15,CASSPGTGVRDEQFF,TGTGCCAGCTCACCCGGGACAGGGGTCCGCGATGAGCAGTTCTTC
TRBJ2-3,NA,NA,TRBV7-9,14,CASSLVEGADTQYF,TGTGCCAGCAGCTTAGTTGAAGGGGCAGATACGCAGTATTTT
TRBJ1-5,NA,medium-sized,TRBV6-6,13,CASSGQFNQPQHF,TGTGCCAGCAGTGGACAGTTTAATCAGCCCCAGCATTTT
TRBJ2-7,TRBD1,NA,TRBV5-4,15,CASSHWDRGIYEQYF,TGTGCCAGCAGCCACTGGGACAGGGGTATCTACGAGCAGTACTTC
TRBJ2-5,NA,NA,TRBV15,15,CATSRDRGNQETQYF,TGTGCCACCAGCAGAGATCGGGGGAACCAAGAGACCCAGTACTTC
TRBJ2-3,TRBD2,NA,TRBV2,18,CASSESGTSGGSTDTQYF,TGTGCCAGCAGTGAGTCTGGGACTAGCGGGGGGAGCACAGATACGCAGTATTTT
TRBJ1-4,NA,NA,TRBV7-2,14,CASSQTSGDEKLFF,TGTGCCAGCAGCCAAACTTCCGGGGATGAAAAACTGTTTTTT
TRBJ2-7,TRBD2,few,TRBV28,14,CASSLAGGSYEQYF,TGTGCCAGCAGTCTAGCGGGAGGTTCCTACGAGCAGTACTTC
TRBJ1-1,NA,NA,TRBV18,14,CASSPDSSNTEAFF,TGTGCCAGCTCACCAGACAGCTCGAACACTGAAGCTTTCTTT
TRBJ1-1,TRBD1,NA,TRBV5-1,15,CASSWGTGGTTEAFF,TGCGCCAGCAGCTGGGGCACAGGGGGCACGACTGAAGCTTTCTTT
TRBJ2-3,TRBD2,NA,TRBV18,16,CASSLTSGISADTQYF,TGTGCCAGCTCGTTGACTAGCGGGATTTCCGCAGATACGCAGTATTTT
TRBJ2-2,NA,NA,TRBV27,16,CATRKGPILNTGELFF,TGTGCCACTAGGAAGGGCCCGATCCTTAACACCGGGGAGCTGTTTTTT
TRBJ2-3,TRBD2,NA,TRBV4-1,16,CASSQSLAGGEDTQYF,TGCGCCAGCAGCCAGTCACTAGCGGGAGGGGAAGATACGCAGTATTTT
TRBJ2-7,TRBD2,NA,TRBV18,14,CASSLGTSPHEQYF,TGTGCCAGCTCACTTGGGACTAGCCCCCACGAGCAGTACTTC
TRBJ2-5,NA,once,TRBV28,18,CASRHIQGLGGGRETQYF,TGTGCCAGCAGACACATCCAGGGACTTGGGGGGGGGCGAGAGACCCAGTACTTC
TRBJ1-2,NA,NA,TRBV29-1,12,CSITVANYGYTF,TGCAGCATCACCGTGGCTAACTATGGCTACACCTTC
TRBJ2-6,TRBD1,NA,TRBV19,15,CASSTTGAGANVLTF,TGTGCCAGTAGTACTACAGGGGCTGGGGCCAACGTCCTGACTTTC
TRBJ2-2,NA,once,TRBV19,14,CASSISGNTGELFF,TGTGCCAGTAGTATCTCGGGGAACACCGGGGAGCTGTTTTTT
TRBJ2-6,NA,few,TRBV15,16,CATSRVTSSGANVLTF,TGTGCCACCAGCAGAGTTACGTCCTCTGGGGCCAACGTCCTGACTTTC
TRBJ1-1,TRBD1,few,TRBV6-4,13,CASSWDRNTEAFF,TGTGCCAGCAGTTGGGACAGGAACACTGAAGCTTTCTTT
TRBJ2-2,NA,NA,TRBV5-4,15,CASSLATGSTGELFF,TGTGCCAGCAGCTTGGCCACAGGGAGCACCGGGGAGCTGTTTTTT
TRBJ1-1,TRBD1,NA,TRBV28,13,CASSLSGTAKAFF,TGTGCCAGCAGTCTCTCCGGGACAGCTAAAGCTTTCTTT
TRBJ2-7,NA,NA,TRBV20-1,11,CSAAETYEQYF,TGCAGTGCTGCAGAGACCTACGAGCAGTACTTC
TRBJ2-3,TRBD2,NA,TRBV5-1,16,CASSILTSGSTDTQYF,TGCGCCAGCAGCATCCTGACTAGCGGGAGCACAGATACGCAGTATTTT
TRBJ1-2,NA,NA,TRBV28,11,CASSSYYGYTF,TGTGCCAGCAGTTCCTACTATGGCTACACCTTC
TRBJ2-7,NA,once,TRBV6-6,14,CASSFGTLGDEQYF,TGTGCCAGCAGTTTCGGGACACTGGGAGACGAGCAGTACTTC
TRBJ1-2,TRBD1,NA,TRBV28,13,CASSFSTGGGYTF,TGTGCCAGCAGTTTCTCGACAGGGGGTGGCTACACCTTC
TRBJ1-1,NA,NA,TRBV7-8,14,CASSLGTLNTEAFF,TGTGCCAGCAGCCTGGGGACCTTGAACACTGAAGCTTTCTTT
TRBJ1-2,NA,NA,TRBV4-1,16,CASSQPGSTTNYGYTF,TGCGCCAGCAGCCAACCAGGCAGCACAACTAACTATGGCTACACCTTC
TRBJ1-5,TRBD1,NA,TRBV10-2,14,CASSASDRSQPQHF,TGCGCCAGCAGTGCCTCGGACAGGAGTCAGCCCCAGCATTTT
TRBJ2-7,NA,once,TRBV21-1,13,CASKERGWYEQYF,TGTGCCAGCAAGGAGAGGGGGTGGTACGAGCAGTACTTC
TRBJ2-7,NA,NA,TRBV19,14,CASRWAQVPYEQYF,TGTGCCAGTAGGTGGGCCCAGGTCCCCTACGAGCAGTACTTC
TRBJ1-2,NA,NA,TRBV11-2,13,CASSPQGNYGYTF,TGTGCCAGCAGCCCTCAGGGAAACTATGGCTACACCTTC
TRBJ1-2,TRBD1,NA,TRBV18,15,CASSRTPGQGYGYTF,TGTGCCAGCTCACGAACACCGGGACAGGGCTATGGCTACACCTTC
TRBJ1-2,NA,once,TRBV7-8,14,CASSLASEGYGYTF,TGTGCCAGCAGCTTAGCCTCCGAGGGCTATGGCTACACCTTC
TRBJ1-4,TRBD1,NA,TRBV5-1,13,CASSADRDEKLFF,TGCGCCAGCAGCGCGGACAGGGATGAAAAACTGTTTTTT
TRBJ2-1,TRBD2,NA,TRBV5-1,15,CASSSGTTSYNEQFF,TGCGCCAGCAGCTCCGGGACTACCTCCTACAATGAGCAGTTCTTC
TRBJ2-7,TRBD1,NA,TRBV4-1,15,CASSQARDSGHEQYF,TGCGCCAGCAGCCAAGCCCGGGACAGTGGCCACGAGCAGTACTTC
TRBJ2-1,TRBD2,NA,TRBV28,16,CASSPNSTSGRGEQFF,TGTGCCAGCAGTCCAAACTCGACTAGCGGGAGAGGAGAGCAGTTCTTC
TRBJ2-5,NA,NA,TRBV5-8,13,CASSRDLAETQYF,TGTGCCAGCAGCCGGGACTTAGCGGAGACCCAGTACTTC
TRBJ2-7,TRBD1,NA,TRBV11-2,15,CASSRAGGLLGEQYF,TGTGCCAGCAGTCGTGCAGGGGGTCTTTTGGGAGAGCAGTACTTC
TRBJ1-1,NA,NA,TRBV2,13,CASQMGQLTEAFF,TGTGCCAGCCAGATGGGGCAGTTAACTGAAGCTTTCTTT